Following are 5 T cell receptor beta chains from one sample sequenced in a study of blood T cell repertoires in COVID-19. The protocol was immunoSEQ multiplex PCR, while the TCRdb copy is restricted to in-frame clones and leaves out a portion. The profile covers about 26,000 clones, with about 90% appearing a single time and 2.5% to 3% taken by the ten largest. Source material: peripheral blood. The receptors here all came from a human donor in a cohort sampled during active COVID-19.

CDR3: CASRERDRDSYEQYF. The CDR3 DNA follows: TGTGCCAGTAGGGAGCGGGACAGGGATTCCTACGAGCAGTACTTC. This chain links TRBV19 with TRBJ2-7; 9 bases align to TRBD1. The trim removed 6 bases at V and 1 base at J, leaving 7 bases unmatched. CDR1 is LNHDA, CDR2 SQIVND, per germline (reference sequence). This CDR3 contains 15 residues.

V usage is TRBV6-5 and J usage is TRBJ1-2; tentative D call: TRBD1 (6 bases). Deletions cut 4 bases from V and 2 bases from J, with 14 bases between. The CDR3 consists of 15 residues. Looked up from germline, CDR1 is MNHEY and CDR2 is SVGAGI. The DNA for the CDR3 is TGTGCCAGCAGTTTTTCAGGGGCAGGGAACTATGGCTACACCTTC. The encoded protein is CASSFSGAGNYGYTF.

This chain uses TRBV6-5 with TRBJ1-1; the match to TRBD1 covers 7 bases. The CDR3 totals 12 residues. The V gene end was trimmed by 7 bases and the J gene end by 5 bases; junction bases not matched to a gene: 4. The germline gives CDR1 MNHEY, CDR2 SVGAGI. DNA of the CDR3: TGTGCCAGCAAGGCAGGGGGGACTGAAGCTTTCTTT. Translating gives CASKAGGTEAFF.

This chain uses TRBV5-1 with TRBJ1-1; the D is unclear. CDR3 size: 14 residues. V was pared by 5 bases and J by 7 bases, with 18 bases between. Germline V gene data show CDR1 as SGHRS and CDR2 as YFSETQ. As DNA, the CDR3 is TGCGCCAGCAGTTCTGGACTCGAGGGCTATGAAGCTTTCTTT. Its protein product is CASSSGLEGYEAFF.

V and J are TRBV19 and TRBJ2-2; 10 nucleotides line up with TRBD2. This CDR3 comprises 17 residues. Germline V gives CDR1 LNHDA, CDR2 SQIVND (reference sequence). Losses at the gene ends were 5 bases for V and 0 bases for J; bases not matched to a gene: 6. For the CDR3, the DNA is TGTGCCAGTAGTTTGACTAGCGGGCGCGCGAACACCGGGGAGCTGTTTTTT. Translating gives CASSLTSGRANTGELFF.